Listed here are 8 T cell receptor beta chains from one sample, sequenced in a study of cytotoxic CD8 clonotypes in ibrutinib-treated CLL. Using immunoSEQ multiplex PCR, the repertoire was profiled, and TCRdb retains in-frame clones only, with some absent. The data contain over 120,000 clones, 70% to 80% of them singletons. The material was PBMCs, obtained after 12 months of ibrutinib treatment. Source of these receptors: a human donor with chronic lymphocytic leukemia.

This sequence joins TRBV15 and TRBJ2-5; 8 positions agree with TRBD1. The junction had 3 bases not matched to a gene; V was cut back by 2 bases and J by 1 base. Germline-derived CDR1 and CDR2 are LNHNV and YYDKDF (reference sequence). The CDR3 consists of 15 residues. CDR3 residues: CATSRPQGVQETQYF. The CDR3 nucleotides read TGTGCCACCAGCAGACCACAGGGGGTCCAAGAGACCCAGTACTTC.

The genes are TRBV4-3 and TRBJ2-1; D remains unclear. V was clipped by 1 base and J by 5 bases, with 12 bases between them. CDR3 length equals 15 residues. Germline values: CDR1 LGHNA, CDR2 YSLEER. The CDR3 DNA reads TGCGCCAGCAGCCAAGCGTGGGCTTGGGACAATGAGCAGTTCTTC. As protein: CASSQAWAWDNEQFF.

J is TRBJ2-7 and V is TRBV28; D might be TRBD1 (6 bases). Germline V gene sequence: CDR1 MDHEN, CDR2 SYDVKM. The CDR3 has 15 residues. V dropped 7 bases and J dropped 0 bases, with 16 bases sitting between them. CDR3 protein: CASTQRQVPSYEQYF. The CDR3 DNA follows: TGTGCCAGCACCCAACGACAGGTACCCTCCTACGAGCAGTACTTC.

This rearrangement joins TRBV4-3 to TRBJ2-5, with 8 bases identical to TRBD1. This CDR3 is 14 amino acids long. The ends lost 4 bases at V and 4 bases at J; junction bases unmatched: 5. Germline assignment: CDR1 LGHNA and CDR2 YSLEER. CDR3 sequence: CASSPPDRVETQYF. DNA of the CDR3: TGCGCCAGCAGCCCCCCGGACAGGGTAGAGACCCAGTACTTC.

The V and J genes are TRBV7-9 and TRBJ2-5; D remains unclear. V lost 5 bases to trimming and J lost 5 bases, with 18 bases between them. The CDR3 is 15 residues long. Germline V gene lookup returns CDR1 SEHNR and CDR2 FQNEAQ (reference sequence). The CDR3 reads CASSPPTGLGETQYF. Here the CDR3 DNA reads TGTGCCAGCAGCCCGCCGACTGGGCTCGGGGAGACCCAGTACTTC.

The chain links TRBV4-1 to TRBJ2-1; maybe TRBD2 (6 bases). This CDR3 region has 19 residues. The germline V and J ends were trimmed by 4 bases and 15 bases, with 37 bases remaining between them. Germline assignment: CDR1 MGHRA and CDR2 YSYEKL. The CDR3 DNA is TGCGCCAGCAGCCCCCCCTTTTGGCTAGCGATGCGGGTACCATATAATCTGTTCTTC. Protein product: CASSPPFWLAMRVPYNLFF.

This sequence joins TRBV4-3 and TRBJ2-3, with D perhaps TRBD1 (5 bases). From germline, CDR1 is LGHNA and CDR2 YSLEER. The CDR3 runs to 14 residues. V lost 2 bases, J lost 4 bases, and 10 bases lay in between. DNA of the CDR3: TGCGCCAGCAGCCAAAGTTGGGGCGCAGATACGCAGTATTTT. Translating it yields CASSQSWGADTQYF.

The chain couples TRBV5-1 to TRBJ2-7; 13 positions match TRBD2. The CDR3 runs to 15 residues. CDR1 is SGHRS and CDR2 is YFSETQ in the germline V gene. V was clipped by 4 bases and J by 3 bases; unmatched bases: 4. CDR3 sequence: CASSNGTSGIYEQYF. The CDR3, as DNA: TGCGCCAGCAGCAACGGGACTAGCGGGATCTACGAGCAGTACTTC.